This paragraph covers one T cell receptor beta chain sequence. The record originates from a study of CD8 T cells in Susac syndrome. Random hexamers were used to reverse transcribe an amount of about 0.45 to 1 ug RNA. Multiplex PCR with immunoSEQ amplified the TCR beta CDR3 across 54 Vbeta and 13 Jbeta. Each CDR3 protein gets one entry after TCRdb re-called the immunoSEQ multiplex PCR reads with MiXCR. The table has about 250,000 distinct CDR3 sequences, around 93% seen once; the top ten hold about 0.07%. Germline-derived CDR1 and CDR2 are SQVTM and ANQGSEA. The CDR3 is 15 residues long. Trimming removed 1 base from V and 1 base from J, with 10 bases in between.

The chain has TRBV29-1 and TRBJ2-2, with D possibly TRBD2 on 6 matching bases. This TCR was recovered from a human donor with multiple sclerosis. Material: CD4+ T cells from PBMCs. The CDR3 spells CSVEALGGNTGELFF. The CDR3 region has the DNA TGCAGCGTTGAAGCCCTGGGGGGGAACACCGGGGAGCTGTTTTTT.